This T cell receptor (beta chain) derives from a study of blood T cell repertoires in COVID-19. Germline trimming cut 4 bases from V and 1 base from J; bases unmatched to any gene: 13. The CDR3 consists of 18 residues. Per the germline V gene, CDR1 is KGHSH and CDR2 is LQKENI. The method was immunoSEQ multiplex PCR; TCRdb's version includes in-frame clones alone and lacks a portion of them. In the table there are fewer than 200,000 clones, roughly 90% of which are singletons. The TCR sequence derives from a man aged 25 to 40 with COVID-19, enrolled during active disease. The sample comprised peripheral blood. This chain links TRBV18 with TRBJ1-5; 7 bases line up with TRBD1. CDR3 in amino acids: CASSQGARGRNSNQPQHF. The DNA for the CDR3 is TGTGCCAGCTCACAGGGGGCGCGGGGCCGTAACAGCAATCAGCCCCAGCATTTT.